The rows below give T cell receptor beta chains drawn from one sample of a study of shared clonotypes between healthy human individuals. Assay used: immunoSEQ multiplex PCR; TCRdb lists only in-frame clones, some missing. This table holds 2 million to 2.5 million clones, roughly 91% found once. The sequenced sample was naive CD8+ T cells from PBMCs. These TCRs come from a man between 18 and 35 years old in good health. Some clones in this sample may be carry-over from other donors' samples. Each CDR3 is given with its conserved first and last residue. D genes are given only for firm matches. The size field is filled for only some rows; it gives once, few, many or a size class.

d_gene: -; v_gene: TRBV7-9; abundance: -; j_gene: TRBJ1-3; CDR3aa: CASSFGWARAGNTIYF; CDR3nt: TGTGCCAGCAGCTTTGGGTGGGCAAGGGCTGGAAACACCATATATTTT
d_gene: TRBD2; v_gene: TRBV6-1; abundance: -; j_gene: TRBJ2-7; CDR3aa: CASSEALAGEYYEQYF; CDR3nt: TGTGCCAGCAGTGAAGCCCTAGCGGGAGAGTATTACGAGCAGTACTTC
d_gene: TRBD2; v_gene: TRBV5-4; abundance: -; j_gene: TRBJ2-1; CDR3aa: CASSRGAGGVSYNEQFF; CDR3nt: TGTGCCAGCAGCCGAGGCGCGGGAGGGGTGTCCTACAATGAGCAGTTCTTC
d_gene: -; v_gene: TRBV7-3; abundance: once; j_gene: TRBJ2-6; CDR3aa: CASSTRRGEAGANVLTF; CDR3nt: TGTGCCAGCAGCACCCGCCGGGGTGAGGCTGGGGCCAACGTCCTGACTTTC
d_gene: -; v_gene: TRBV9; abundance: few; j_gene: TRBJ1-1; CDR3aa: CASSVGEKTEAFF; CDR3nt: TGTGCCAGCAGCGTAGGAGAAAAAACTGAAGCTTTCTTT
d_gene: -; v_gene: TRBV29-1; abundance: -; j_gene: TRBJ1-3; CDR3aa: CSVVQPDSGNTIYF; CDR3nt: TGCAGCGTTGTACAGCCCGACTCTGGAAACACCATATATTTT
d_gene: TRBD2; v_gene: TRBV9; abundance: -; j_gene: TRBJ2-7; CDR3aa: CASSPSGRSSYEQYF; CDR3nt: TGTGCCAGCAGCCCCAGCGGGAGGAGCTCCTACGAGCAGTACTTC
d_gene: -; v_gene: TRBV7-9; abundance: -; j_gene: TRBJ1-1; CDR3aa: CASGLRSPTNTEAFF; CDR3nt: TGTGCCAGCGGCTTACGAAGTCCTACGAACACTGAAGCTTTCTTT
d_gene: -; v_gene: TRBV5-6; abundance: -; j_gene: TRBJ2-7; CDR3aa: CASSLGEGYEQYF; CDR3nt: TGTGCCAGCAGCTTGGGAGAAGGTTACGAGCAGTACTTC
d_gene: -; v_gene: TRBV7-3; abundance: -; j_gene: TRBJ2-7; CDR3aa: CASSQGGLNYEQYF; CDR3nt: TGTGCCAGCAGCCAGGGTGGCTTGAACTACGAGCAGTACTTC
d_gene: -; v_gene: TRBV7-3; abundance: -; j_gene: TRBJ2-1; CDR3aa: CASSLTNLGEQFF; CDR3nt: TGTGCCAGCAGCTTAACGAACCTCGGTGAGCAGTTCTTC
d_gene: -; v_gene: TRBV28; abundance: -; j_gene: TRBJ2-2; CDR3aa: CASSFVNIAAGELFF; CDR3nt: TGTGCCAGCAGTTTCGTTAATATAGCGGCCGGGGAGCTGTTTTTT
d_gene: TRBD1; v_gene: TRBV28; abundance: -; j_gene: TRBJ2-7; CDR3aa: CASSKPGQSSYEQYF; CDR3nt: TGTGCCAGCAGTAAACCGGGACAGAGCTCCTACGAGCAGTACTTC
d_gene: -; v_gene: TRBV28; abundance: -; j_gene: TRBJ2-7; CDR3aa: CASSLQGRAYEQYF; CDR3nt: TGTGCCAGCAGTTTGCAGGGTAGGGCTTACGAGCAGTACTTC
d_gene: -; v_gene: TRBV4-3; abundance: -; j_gene: TRBJ1-4; CDR3aa: CASSQDRSTKGIEKLFF; CDR3nt: TGCGCCAGCAGCCAAGACCGGAGCACCAAGGGGATCGAAAAACTGTTTTTT
d_gene: -; v_gene: TRBV5-3; abundance: -; j_gene: TRBJ1-1; CDR3aa: CARSKGGDTEAFF; CDR3nt: TGTGCCAGAAGCAAGGGAGGGGACACTGAAGCTTTCTTT
d_gene: -; v_gene: TRBV28; abundance: -; j_gene: TRBJ2-7; CDR3aa: CASNEGPSEQYF; CDR3nt: TGTGCCAGCAACGAGGGGCCCAGCGAGCAGTACTTC
d_gene: TRBD1; v_gene: TRBV7-9; abundance: -; j_gene: TRBJ2-6; CDR3aa: CASSFRQGAFPGANVLTF; CDR3nt: TGTGCCAGCAGCTTTCGGCAGGGGGCTTTTCCTGGGGCCAACGTCCTGACTTTC
d_gene: TRBD2; v_gene: TRBV25-1; abundance: -; j_gene: TRBJ2-7; CDR3aa: CASSEVLAGAYEQYF; CDR3nt: TGTGCCAGCAGTGAAGTTCTAGCGGGGGCCTACGAGCAGTACTTC
d_gene: -; v_gene: TRBV4-1; abundance: -; j_gene: TRBJ2-7; CDR3aa: CASSQRDSYSYEQYF; CDR3nt: TGCGCCAGCAGCCAGAGGGACTCCTACTCCTACGAGCAGTACTTC
d_gene: TRBD2; v_gene: TRBV7-9; abundance: -; j_gene: TRBJ2-1; CDR3aa: CASSEPGLAGNNEQFF; CDR3nt: TGTGCCAGCAGCGAACCGGGACTAGCTGGGAACAATGAGCAGTTCTTC
d_gene: -; v_gene: TRBV27; abundance: -; j_gene: TRBJ2-1; CDR3aa: CASSFRGKNAYNEQFF; CDR3nt: TGTGCCAGCAGTTTTCGTGGGAAAAACGCCTACAATGAGCAGTTCTTC
d_gene: -; v_gene: TRBV7-9; abundance: few; j_gene: TRBJ1-2; CDR3aa: CASSQDYGYTF; CDR3nt: TGTGCCAGCAGCCAGGACTATGGCTACACCTTC
d_gene: -; v_gene: TRBV2; abundance: -; j_gene: TRBJ1-2; CDR3aa: CASSETTANYGYTF; CDR3nt: TGTGCCAGCAGTGAAACAACAGCCAACTATGGCTACACCTTC
d_gene: -; v_gene: TRBV6-7; abundance: few; j_gene: TRBJ1-1; CDR3aa: CASSSPSRGEGTEAFF; CDR3nt: TGTGCCAGCAGCTCCCCATCCCGGGGAGAGGGCACTGAAGCTTTCTTT
d_gene: -; v_gene: TRBV20-1; abundance: -; j_gene: TRBJ1-2; CDR3aa: CSARASDGYTF; CDR3nt: TGCAGTGCTAGAGCTTCGGATGGCTACACCTTC
d_gene: TRBD2; v_gene: TRBV9; abundance: -; j_gene: TRBJ2-2; CDR3aa: CASSVDGSGRAWAGELFF; CDR3nt: TGTGCCAGCAGCGTAGATGGCAGCGGGAGGGCCTGGGCCGGGGAGCTGTTTTTT
d_gene: TRBD2; v_gene: TRBV28; abundance: -; j_gene: TRBJ2-7; CDR3aa: CASSQSGSEWDEQYF; CDR3nt: TGTGCCAGCAGCCAGAGCGGGAGCGAGTGGGACGAGCAGTACTTC
d_gene: TRBD1; v_gene: TRBV7-8; abundance: -; j_gene: TRBJ1-5; CDR3aa: CASSLEKGQGIMGNQPQHF; CDR3nt: TGTGCCAGCAGCTTAGAAAAAGGACAGGGTATTATGGGCAATCAGCCCCAGCATTTT
d_gene: -; v_gene: TRBV27; abundance: -; j_gene: TRBJ2-3; CDR3aa: CASSPLGTDTQYF; CDR3nt: TGTGCCAGCAGTCCCTTGGGCACAGATACGCAGTATTTT
d_gene: TRBD1; v_gene: TRBV27; abundance: few; j_gene: TRBJ1-5; CDR3aa: CASTFDRARDQPQHF; CDR3nt: TGTGCCAGCACTTTCGACAGGGCGCGAGACCAGCCCCAGCATTTT
d_gene: -; v_gene: TRBV4-2; abundance: once; j_gene: TRBJ2-7; CDR3aa: CASSRERLLAYEQYF; CDR3nt: TGTGCCAGCAGCCGAGAGAGACTTCTGGCCTACGAGCAGTACTTC
d_gene: -; v_gene: TRBV27; abundance: -; j_gene: TRBJ2-6; CDR3aa: CASSLSRGPLSGANVLTF; CDR3nt: TGTGCCAGCAGTCTCTCCCGGGGCCCACTGTCTGGGGCCAACGTCCTGACTTTC
d_gene: -; v_gene: TRBV27; abundance: few; j_gene: TRBJ1-1; CDR3aa: CASSFGGGYTEAFF; CDR3nt: TGTGCCAGCAGTTTCGGGGGAGGGTACACTGAAGCTTTCTTT
d_gene: TRBD2; v_gene: TRBV6-5; abundance: -; j_gene: TRBJ2-5; CDR3aa: CASSPTGGWGETQYF; CDR3nt: TGTGCCAGCAGTCCTACGGGGGGTTGGGGAGAGACCCAGTACTTC
d_gene: TRBD2; v_gene: TRBV4-1; abundance: -; j_gene: TRBJ2-7; CDR3aa: CASSQTGGGLSNEQYF; CDR3nt: TGCGCCAGCAGCCAAACGGGAGGGGGTCTCTCCAACGAGCAGTACTTC
d_gene: -; v_gene: TRBV28; abundance: -; j_gene: TRBJ2-7; CDR3aa: CASSPAVPYEQYF; CDR3nt: TGTGCCAGCAGTCCGGCGGTTCCCTACGAGCAGTACTTC
d_gene: -; v_gene: TRBV29-1; abundance: -; j_gene: TRBJ2-3; CDR3aa: CSALPGAFTDTQYF; CDR3nt: TGCAGCGCCTTACCGGGAGCTTTCACAGATACGCAGTATTTT
d_gene: TRBD2; v_gene: TRBV5-5; abundance: once; j_gene: TRBJ2-2; CDR3aa: CASTLGTSGMGGELFF; CDR3nt: TGTGCCAGCACCCTAGGGACTAGCGGGATGGGCGGGGAGCTGTTTTTT
d_gene: -; v_gene: TRBV27; abundance: -; j_gene: TRBJ2-1; CDR3aa: CASSLGRYYSYNEQFF; CDR3nt: TGTGCCAGCAGTTTAGGGCGGTACTACTCCTACAATGAGCAGTTCTTC
d_gene: -; v_gene: TRBV29-1; abundance: -; j_gene: TRBJ2-7; CDR3aa: CSVEGNRPYEQYF; CDR3nt: TGCAGCGTTGAGGGGAACAGACCCTACGAGCAGTACTTC
d_gene: -; v_gene: TRBV6-1; abundance: -; j_gene: TRBJ1-1; CDR3aa: CAIATGLAEAFF; CDR3nt: TGTGCCATCGCGACAGGACTTGCTGAAGCTTTCTTT